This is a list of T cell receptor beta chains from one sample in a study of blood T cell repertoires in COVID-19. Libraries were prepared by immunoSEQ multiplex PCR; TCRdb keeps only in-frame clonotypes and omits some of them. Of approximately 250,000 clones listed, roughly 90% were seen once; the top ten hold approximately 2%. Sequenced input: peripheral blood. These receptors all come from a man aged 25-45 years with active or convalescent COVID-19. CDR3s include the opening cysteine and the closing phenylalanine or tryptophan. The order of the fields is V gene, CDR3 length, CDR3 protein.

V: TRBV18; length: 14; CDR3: CASSQGTGGREQYF
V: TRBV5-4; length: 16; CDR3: CASSLRLAWNTGELFF
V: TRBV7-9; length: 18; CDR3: CAIPHSQRGQGTIYEQYF
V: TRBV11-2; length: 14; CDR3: CASSGAGGPGELFF
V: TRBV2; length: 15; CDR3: CASSRLTGAQETQYF
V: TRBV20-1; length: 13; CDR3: CSASNRGVNTIYF
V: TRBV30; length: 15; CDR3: CAWSVDQGRNYGYTF
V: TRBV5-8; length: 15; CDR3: CASSKRQGNTGELFF
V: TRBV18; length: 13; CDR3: CASSQQGDTEAFF
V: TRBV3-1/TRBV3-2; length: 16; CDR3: CASSLGTGGAGEKLFF